Sequencing of this T cell receptor (beta chain) was carried out in a study of T cells in Graves' hyperthyroidism and ophthalmopathy. Whole-study results and caveats: The model made its ophthalmopathy prediction, and onset followed a median about 6 months later. The blood repertoire included most of the expanded thyroid clonotypes above 0.001.

Hyperthyroidism of Graves' type that showed no ophthalmopathy progression within 18 months was stable. The PBMCs were taken from over 9.5 ml of fresh peripheral blood. The sample holds many counts of this clonotype. The antigen remains undetermined. Amplification targeted TCR beta CDR3 regions from RNA transcripts. First-round RT-PCR targeting the TCR CDR3 was performed with the HTBI primer set. TCRdb independently ran MiXCR on the multiplex PCR reads; one entry per CDR3 protein. The table shows approximately 410,000 distinct CDR3 sequences, with about 13% occurring only once. Germline V CDR1 and CDR2: MDHEN, SYDVKM. CDR3 length: 15 amino acids. V lost 4 bases, J lost 5 bases, and 8 bases stayed unmatched.

The chain couples TRBV28 to TRBJ1-2; 9 positions agree with TRBD1. The receptor was isolated from a woman younger than 30 with Graves' hyperthyroidism. Source material: blood. CDR3 region: CASSSIGGQGYGYTF. The CDR3 region has the DNA TGTGCCAGCAGTTCCATTGGGGGACAGGGATATGGCTACACCTTC.